The 11 T cell receptor beta chains listed next were all sequenced from one sample in a study of cytomegalovirus exposure and HLA in healthy donors. PCR employed 60 Vbeta and 13 Jbeta primers. TCRdb's table, derived via immunoSEQ multiplex PCR, lists solely in-frame clones and lacks some. The sample has roughly 97,000 clones, approximately 85% seen once. Sequencing was carried out using PBMCs. The source is a man aged 35-49 years in good health and CMV-seropositive.

CDR3 bases: TGTGCCAGCAGCCAGGAATTCGGACAGTCTGAAGCTTTCTTT. The encoded protein is CASSQEFGQSEAFF. The chain has TRBV4-2 and TRBJ1-1; TRBD1 might be the D (6 bases). Germline lookup yields CDR1 LGHNA and CDR2 YNFKEQ. This CDR3 is 14 amino acids long. Trimming removed 3 bases from V and 6 bases from J, with 14 bases in between.

The chain employs TRBV12-2 and TRBJ2-1; TRBD2 reflects the table's D call only, with no check against the DNA. TRBV12-2 is termed a pseudogene. CDR3 size: 14 residues. CDR3 sequence (DNA): TGTGCAAGTCGCTTAGCGGGAGCTTACAATGAGCAGTTCTTC. This codes for CASRLAGAYNEQFF.

This sequence joins TRBV5-6 and TRBJ2-1; 7 bases are a match to TRBD1. Germline-derived CDR1 and CDR2 are SGHDT and YYEEEE. The V segment lost 3 bases and the J segment 6 bases; nucleotides outside the gene matches: 9. This CDR3 is 15 amino acids long. CDR3 loop: CASSSRDRYINEQFF. CDR3 in DNA: TGTGCCAGCAGCTCCCGGGACAGATACATCAATGAGCAGTTCTTC.

The rearrangement uses TRBV19 and TRBJ2-1; TRBD2 agrees at 7 bases. Germline CDR1 LNHDA, CDR2 SQIVND (reference sequence). The V segment lost 5 bases and the J segment 5 bases; nucleotides outside the gene matches: 9. The CDR3 contains 15 residues. CDR3 sequence (DNA): TGTGCCAGTAGTCATCGGGCGGGGGAAAACAATGAGCAGTTCTTC. The encoded protein is CASSHRAGENNEQFF.

This clone was seen once. This sequence joins TRBV7-9 and TRBJ2-1, with D uncertain. The CDR3 is 11 residues long. Germline-derived CDR1 and CDR2 are SEHNR and FQNEAQ (reference sequence). Trimming took off 2 bases at V and 10 bases at J, with 6 bases between the two ends. The CDR3 DNA reads as TGTGCCAGCAGCTTAACCCGGGAGCAGTTCTTC. Translated, it gives CASSLTREQFF.

The J gene is TRBJ1-3, the V gene TRBV7-9; no clear D. Germline CDR1 is SEHNR and CDR2 is FQNEAQ (reference sequence). Trimming removed 1 base from V and 0 bases from J, with 16 bases in between. The CDR3 loop spans 18 amino acids. CDR3 protein: CASSLGYFNSPSGNTIYF. The CDR3 nucleotides read TGTGCCAGCAGCTTAGGCTACTTTAACTCCCCCTCTGGAAACACCATATATTTT. The whole variable domain, filled in from reference TRBV7-9 and TRBJ1-3, reads DTGVSQNPRHKITKRGQNVTFRCDPISEHNRLYWYRQTLGQGPEFLTYFQNEAQLEKSRLLSDRFSAERPKGSFSTLEIQRTEQGDSAMYLCASSLGYFNSPSGNTIYFGEGSWLTVV.

In its sample, this clone was seen a few times. The V call is TRBV6-6, the J call TRBJ1-4; 7 nucleotides align to TRBD1. The germline V gene encodes CDR1 MNHNY and CDR2 SVGAGI (reference sequence). The CDR3 loop spans 14 amino acids. J gave up 11 bases and V 4 bases, and 10 bases lay outside the gene matches. CDR3 in amino acids: CASSSSTVRGKLFF. The CDR3 nucleotides read TGTGCCAGCAGTTCATCCACGGTCAGGGGGAAACTGTTTTTT.

Worth noting for this clone: A junction end diverges from the germline sequence, so it may reflect a read error. The chain carries TRBV11-2 and TRBJ2-1, with 8 bases fitting TRBD1. This CDR3 contains 14 residues. Germline CDR1 reads SGHAT; CDR2 reads FQNNGV. The CDR3 loop reads CASTLDQGAWEQFF. In DNA, the CDR3 is TGTGCCAGCACCTTAGACCAGGGGGCTTGGGAGCAGTTCTTC.

V gene TRBV28 combines with J gene TRBJ2-5; D is unresolved. Trimming pared 2 bases from V and 9 bases from J, leaving 13 bases between. The CDR3 is 13 amino acids. Germline-derived CDR1 and CDR2 are MDHEN and SYDVKM. The CDR3 loop reads CASSLGGPTAQYF. The CDR3 coding sequence is TGTGCCAGCAGTTTAGGCGGCCCCACGGCCCAGTACTTC.

The chain carries TRBV15 and TRBJ1-3; the D is unclear. V gave up 5 bases and J gave up 6 bases, with 11 bases separating them. Germline-derived CDR1 and CDR2 are LNHNV and YYDKDF (reference sequence). CDR3 length: 13 residues. The CDR3 loop reads CATSRSVTNTIYF. In DNA, the CDR3 is TGTGCCACCAGCCGTAGCGTTACAAACACCATATATTTT.

The J gene is TRBJ2-5, the V gene TRBV9; D not resolved. The better agreement between TRBJ2-7 and the DNA end casts doubt on the J call. The CDR3 covers 12 residues. The germline V gene encodes CDR1 SGDLS and CDR2 YYNGEE. The CDR3 DNA follows: TGTGCCAGCAGCGACAGTTCCTACGAGCAGTACTTC. Its protein product is CASSDSSYEQYF.